This TCR beta chain was recorded in a study of vaccination and CD4 T cells after COVID-19. Study-level points and caveats: Convalescent participants were relatively few, and none had early post-infection timepoints studied. SARS-CoV-2-reactive clonotype medians increased from roughly 21 to 40, not significantly.

Germline V lookup: CDR1 MNHNS, CDR2 SASEGT. With 5 bases removed from V and 2 bases from J, the gap between germline ends came to 13 bases. This CDR3 region has 14 residues. Scientists ran DNA taken from cultured CD4+ T cells through the Oncomine TCR Beta short-read assay for sequencing. Extraction of genomic DNA was performed on cultured CD4+ T cells. TCRdb reprocessed the PCR reads with MiXCR, giving one entry per CDR3 protein. Of fewer than 10,000 distinct CDR3 sequences detected, about 55% appear once; the ten largest clones hold 35%. Treatment here: approximately nine-day PBMC culture with coronavirus spike peptide pools or control peptides (ViraFEST assay). On this clonotype itself: Its antigen is unknown.

This clonotype originated in a human donor who had recovered from COVID-19. Specimen: CD4+ T cells from blood, cultured in vitro. This chain joins TRBV6-1 and TRBJ2-7, with TRBD2 as a possible D gene (6 bases). CDR3 sequence: CASSPPRGTYEQYF. In DNA, the CDR3 is TGTGCCAGCAGTCCTCCCCGGGGGACCTACGAGCAGTACTTC.